This record concerns one T cell receptor (beta chain) sequence. Its matching antigen is unknown. The source of the sample is a study of T cell responses to AZD1222 COVID-19 vaccine. Study summary: It was second doses at about 4 or about 12 weeks that were pooled.

Study-wide findings and caveats: Epitopes outside B.1.351 and B.1.1.7 mutated regions reportedly drew nearly half of spike TCRs. Repertoires were obtained only post-peak T cell response.

Generated by immunoSEQ multiplex PCR, the TCRdb table keeps only in-frame clones and is missing some. Here the sample spans roughly 80,000 clones, about 90% being singletons. Germline-derived CDR1 and CDR2 are SGHRS and YFSETQ. Trimming took off 0 bases at V and 3 bases at J, with 10 bases between the two ends. This CDR3 is 15 amino acids long. The sequence derives from an adult in good health. This specimen consisted of peripheral blood, obtained on day 0 of AZD1222 vaccination. V is TRBV5-1 and J is TRBJ2-1; D gene uncertain. CDR3 residues: CASSLDTADYNEQFF. As DNA, the CDR3 is TGCGCCAGCAGCTTGGATACAGCCGACTACAATGAGCAGTTCTTC.